Listed below are T cell receptor beta chains from one sample, sequenced in a study of blood T cell repertoires in COVID-19. Here immunoSEQ multiplex PCR was the method, and the copy in TCRdb shows in-frame clones only, minus some. The sample yields about 370,000 clones, around 92% seen once. The sample comprised peripheral blood. The receptors were sampled from a woman aged 25-40 years with COVID-19, enrolled during active disease. Both conserved end residues are part of each CDR3. A D gene is named only where the DNA matches it firmly. Clone size is not always given. Where it is, it says once, few, many or a class for expanded clones.

size: once
V: TRBV7-8
D: NA
J: TRBJ1-2
CDR3: CASKGEGGASGYTF
DNA: TGTGCCAGCAAAGGGGAGGGGGGCGCGAGTGGCTACACCTTC

size: NA
V: TRBV4-1
D: NA
J: TRBJ1-2
CDR3: CASSLSRAGNYGYTF
DNA: TGCGCCAGCAGCCTAAGTAGGGCAGGGAACTATGGCTACACCTTC

size: NA
V: TRBV5-4
D: TRBD1
J: TRBJ1-1
CDR3: CASEALGQGTEAFF
DNA: TGTGCCAGCGAAGCATTGGGACAGGGCACTGAAGCTTTCTTT

size: once
V: TRBV9
D: NA
J: TRBJ2-1
CDR3: CASSVTSQPGYNEQFF
DNA: TGTGCCAGCAGCGTAACTAGCCAACCGGGTTACAATGAGCAGTTCTTC

size: once
V: TRBV7-6
D: NA
J: TRBJ2-7
CDR3: CASSPRSGISGGSYEQYF
DNA: TGTGCCAGCAGCCCCCGGTCGGGAATCAGCGGAGGCTCCTACGAGCAGTACTTC

size: NA
V: TRBV7-9
D: NA
J: TRBJ2-1
CDR3: CASSLGAVYNEQFF
DNA: TGTGCCAGCAGCTTAGGTGCGGTTTACAATGAGCAGTTCTTC

size: NA
V: TRBV6-2/TRBV6-3
D: TRBD1
J: TRBJ2-3
CDR3: CASSSGQGPDTQYF
DNA: TGTGCCAGCAGTTCGGGACAGGGCCCAGATACGCAGTATTTT

size: NA
V: TRBV7-2
D: TRBD1
J: TRBJ2-1
CDR3: CASSLVDRGFNEQFF
DNA: TGTGCCAGCAGCTTAGTTGACAGGGGTTTCAATGAGCAGTTCTTC

size: NA
V: TRBV9
D: NA
J: TRBJ2-1
CDR3: CASSATWGGRGEQFF
DNA: TGTGCCAGCAGCGCAACTTGGGGGGGCCGGGGTGAGCAGTTCTTC

size: once
V: TRBV3-1/TRBV3-2
D: NA
J: TRBJ1-6
CDR3: CASSQGTANSPLHF
DNA: TGTGCCAGCAGCCAAGGGACAGCCAATTCACCCCTCCACTTT

size: NA
V: TRBV12-3/TRBV12-4
D: TRBD1
J: TRBJ2-5
CDR3: CASSPGTGETQYF
DNA: TGTGCCAGCAGTCCGGGGACAGGGGAGACCCAGTACTTC

size: NA
V: TRBV7-2
D: NA
J: TRBJ1-4
CDR3: CASSLVGGQLGEKLFF
DNA: TGTGCCAGCAGCTTGGTCGGGGGGCAGTTAGGTGAAAAACTGTTTTTT

size: NA
V: TRBV10-2
D: NA
J: TRBJ1-1
CDR3: CASSDTGLMGTEAFF
DNA: TGCGCCAGCAGTGATACAGGGTTGATGGGCACTGAAGCTTTCTTT

size: NA
V: TRBV7-8
D: NA
J: TRBJ1-2
CDR3: CASSRRDTYYGYTF
DNA: TGTGCCAGCAGTAGAAGGGACACTTACTATGGCTACACCTTC

size: NA
V: TRBV7-2
D: NA
J: TRBJ2-3
CDR3: CASSFGGNTDTQYF
DNA: TGTGCCAGCAGCTTCGGGGGTAACACAGATACGCAGTATTTT

size: NA
V: TRBV10-2
D: NA
J: TRBJ2-1
CDR3: CASTRGFFDEQFF
DNA: TGCGCCAGCACTAGGGGGTTTTTTGATGAGCAGTTCTTC

size: NA
V: TRBV9
D: NA
J: TRBJ2-5
CDR3: CASSGLQETQYF
DNA: TGTGCCAGCAGCGGTCTCCAAGAGACCCAGTACTTC

size: NA
V: TRBV28
D: NA
J: TRBJ1-2
CDR3: CASSLNRRVGYGYTF
DNA: TGTGCCAGCAGTTTAAATCGCAGGGTGGGTTATGGCTACACCTTC

size: NA
V: TRBV4-3
D: TRBD2
J: TRBJ2-1
CDR3: CASSQGLAGGTYNEQFF
DNA: TGCGCCAGCAGCCAAGGACTAGCGGGGGGGACCTACAATGAGCAGTTCTTC

size: NA
V: TRBV7-6
D: NA
J: TRBJ2-7
CDR3: CASSLGKTGAKGEQYF
DNA: TGTGCCAGCAGCTTAGGTAAAACTGGGGCGAAAGGCGAGCAGTACTTC

size: NA
V: TRBV19
D: TRBD1
J: TRBJ2-3
CDR3: CASSTRQGAGDTQYF
DNA: TGTGCCAGTAGTACTCGACAGGGGGCTGGAGATACGCAGTATTTT

size: NA
V: TRBV19
D: TRBD1
J: TRBJ1-2
CDR3: CASSPRQGALGYTF
DNA: TGTGCCAGTAGCCCGCGACAGGGGGCGCTTGGCTACACCTTC

size: once
V: TRBV19
D: TRBD2
J: TRBJ2-3
CDR3: CASSIASGSTDTQYF
DNA: TGTGCCAGTAGTATAGCTAGCGGAAGCACAGATACGCAGTATTTT

size: NA
V: TRBV11-3
D: NA
J: TRBJ2-5
CDR3: CASSSGRATETQYF
DNA: TGTGCCAGCAGCTCAGGCCGAGCTACGGAGACCCAGTACTTC

size: NA
V: TRBV11-2
D: TRBD2
J: TRBJ2-1
CDR3: CASTLLAAYNEQFF
DNA: TGTGCCAGCACTCTCCTAGCGGCCTACAATGAGCAGTTCTTC

size: NA
V: TRBV7-9
D: NA
J: TRBJ2-7
CDR3: CASSLDRDEQYF
DNA: TGTGCCAGCAGCTTAGACAGAGACGAGCAGTACTTC

size: NA
V: TRBV5-1
D: NA
J: TRBJ2-3
CDR3: CASSLVGSPSTDTQYF
DNA: TGCGCCAGCAGCTTGGTCGGTAGCCCTAGCACAGATACGCAGTATTTT

size: NA
V: TRBV2
D: NA
J: TRBJ2-3
CDR3: CASSRWTSTDTQYF
DNA: TGTGCCAGCAGTAGGTGGACTAGCACAGATACGCAGTATTTT

size: NA
V: TRBV4-2
D: NA
J: TRBJ1-2
CDR3: CASSQESDRGYTF
DNA: TGTGCCAGCAGCCAAGAATCGGACAGAGGCTACACCTTC

size: NA
V: TRBV5-8
D: NA
J: TRBJ2-2
CDR3: CASRTAGELFF
DNA: TGTGCCAGCAGGACAGCCGGGGAGCTGTTTTTT

size: NA
V: TRBV6-5
D: NA
J: TRBJ1-6
CDR3: CASRITGPSPLHF
DNA: TGTGCCAGCAGGATTACAGGACCCTCACCCCTCCACTTT